This T cell receptor beta chain was captured by sequencing in a study of molecular identifiers for immune sequencing clone quantification (dated by TCRdb to 2017 to 2018). With regard to the full study: For a replicate experiment, the RNA from either roughly 18,000 or 92,000 naive CD8 T cells was divided into five aliquots, and four of those aliquots went on to sequencing. This methods study used CD8 T cells to benchmark TCR RNA copy counting and molecular-identifier clustering-based TCR repertoire sequencing (MIDCIRS).

Libraries of naive CD8 T cells were generated from about 19,000 to 1,100,000 sorted cells, with 10%, 30% or 50% of the purified RNA used. On a BD FACSAria II, naive CD8 T cells were FACS-sorted as CD8+CD4-CCR7+CD45RA+ and collected into RLT Plus buffer. To test detection sensitivity, Jurkat RNA equivalent to nine to ten TCR copies was spiked into samples of about 18,000-1,000,000 naive CD8 T cells. CD8 T cells were enriched with RosetteSep CD8+ T Cell Enrichment Cocktail and Ficoll-Paque, followed by ACK red cell lysis. The paper as a whole reports these results and caveats: When barcode sub-clustering was omitted, TCR diversity was inflated by chimeric consensus sequences, with chimeras reaching as high as 47%. In CMV-specific effector cells, clones with more than 20 RNA copies accounted for over 97% of molecules, whereas in naive cells such clones accounted for under 1%. Spiked-in Jurkat TCR RNA equivalent to a single cell was reported to be detectable even among approximately 1 million naive CD8 T cells. Identical TCR molecules sharing a barcode could cause highly expanded clone sizes to be underestimated. Modeling gave about three recovered TCR RNA copies per cell versus about 10 by digital PCR, implying roughly 29% capture efficiency. The naive libraries included spiked-in Jurkat TCR RNA (approximately 11 copies' worth), and this RNA is not part of the donor repertoire.

CDR1 SEHNR and CDR2 FQNEAQ were looked up in the germline V gene (reference sequence). Relative to germline, V is 7 bases shorter and J is 6 bases shorter, with 15 bases between their ends. The CDR3 starts with the cysteine, ends with the phenylalanine, and has 13 residues. The retained sequence is limited to the CDR3, 39 bases, with the frame set at the first base. To prepare the library, PCR was applied. Instrument on record: Illumina HiSeq 4000. Bulk TCR libraries were made following a previously described method, with the TCR primers given in Table S5. The Qiagen AllPrep DNA/RNA kit was used to purify total RNA. Before analysis, reads from multiple sequencing runs of one library were combined. In the original analysis: Reads were retained only if their TCR constant sequence matched exactly, and those retained reads were trimmed to 150 nt and grouped according to their 12-nt molecular barcodes. Reads within each barcode group were sub-clustered using a 15% Levenshtein threshold, and quality-weighted consensus sequences were constructed for each RNA molecule. Non-functional sequences were filtered out, along with any lower-count sequence sitting one edit away from another sequence. Based on a fit of two negative binomial distributions, barcode sub-clusters having less than 20% of the maximum read count were discarded. TCRdb trimmed public reads at Q25 via fastp, called clones via MiXCR and kept in-frame beta chains. Each CDR3 protein appears once, grouped with its most common genes and DNA. Here the V and J calls rest on TCRdb's processing, not on the authors' analysis. Present in this sample are 460,000 or so distinct CDR3 sequences, about 22% of which were seen just once. The top ten hold about 0.78% of the sample.

This clonotype showed up many times. Its antigen remains undetermined. Base qualities are not at hand, and no much larger clone is one base apart. The V and J genes are TRBV7-9 and TRBJ1-1; a tentative D call is TRBD1 (5 bases match). The sequence derives from a human donor in good health. Some libraries in this study had Jurkat cell RNA spiked in. The specimen was naive CD8+ T cells from blood, with Jurkat cell RNA spiked in. What this sample's cell subset or site label stands for: FACS-sorted CD8+CD4-CCR7+CD45RA+ naive T cells. The DNA sequence follows: TGTGCCAGCATAGGAAGGGGTAATTCTGAAGCTTTCTTT. This yields the protein CASIGRGNSEAFF.